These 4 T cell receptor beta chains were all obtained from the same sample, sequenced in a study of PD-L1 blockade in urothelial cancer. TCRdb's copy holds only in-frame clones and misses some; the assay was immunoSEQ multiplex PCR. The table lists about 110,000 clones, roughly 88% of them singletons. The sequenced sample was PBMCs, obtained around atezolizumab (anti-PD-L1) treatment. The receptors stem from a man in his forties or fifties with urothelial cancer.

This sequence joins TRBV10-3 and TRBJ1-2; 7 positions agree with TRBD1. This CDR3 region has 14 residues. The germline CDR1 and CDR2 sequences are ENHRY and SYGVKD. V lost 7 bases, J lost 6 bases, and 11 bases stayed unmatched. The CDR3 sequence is CAITSHGTDDGYTF. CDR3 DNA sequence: TGTGCCATCACGAGTCACGGGACAGACGATGGCTACACCTTC.

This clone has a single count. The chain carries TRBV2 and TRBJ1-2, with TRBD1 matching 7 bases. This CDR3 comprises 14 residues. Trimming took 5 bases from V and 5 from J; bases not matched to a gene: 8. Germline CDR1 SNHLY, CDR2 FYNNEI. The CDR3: CASSPTGTDYGYTF. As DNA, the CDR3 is TGTGCCAGCAGTCCTACCGGGACAGATTATGGCTACACCTTC.

CDR3 nucleotide sequence: TGTGCCAGCAGCCCTCGTCCCGGGACAGGGTCCGGGGCCAACGTCCTGACTTTC. Its protein product is CASSPRPGTGSGANVLTF. V gene TRBV7-9 combines with J gene TRBJ2-6; 9 bases agree with TRBD1. CDR1 and CDR2 from the germline V gene are SEHNR and FQNEAQ (reference sequence). The trim removed 5 bases at V and 4 bases at J, leaving 12 bases unmatched. The CDR3 totals 18 residues. Together with reference TRBV7-9 and TRBJ2-6, the CDR3 gives the full variable domain: DTGVSQNPRHKITKRGQNVTFRCDPISEHNRLYWYRQTLGQGPEFLTYFQNEAQLEKSRLLSDRFSAERPKGSFSTLEIQRTEQGDSAMYLCASSPRPGTGSGANVLTFGAGSRLTVL.

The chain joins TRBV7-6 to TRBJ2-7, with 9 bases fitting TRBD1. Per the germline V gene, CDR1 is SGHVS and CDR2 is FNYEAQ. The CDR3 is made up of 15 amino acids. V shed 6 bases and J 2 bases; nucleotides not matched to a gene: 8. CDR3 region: CASRRGQGGPYEQYF. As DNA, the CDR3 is TGTGCCAGCAGACGGGGACAGGGTGGGCCCTACGAGCAGTACTTC. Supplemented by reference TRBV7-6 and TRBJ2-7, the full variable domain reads GAGVSQSPRYKVTKRGQDVALRCDPISGHVSLYWYRQALGQGPEFLTYFNYEAQQDKSGLPNDRFSAERPEGSISTLTIQRTEQRDSAMYRCASRRGQGGPYEQYFGPGTRLTVT.